This passage covers 22 T cell receptor beta chains from one sample sequenced in a study of T cells in Graves' hyperthyroidism and ophthalmopathy. Amplification yielded TCR beta CDR3 regions, with RNA transcripts as the source. Using the HTBI primer set, a first-round RT-PCR was run on the TCR CDR3. TCRdb used MiXCR to reprocess the multiplex PCR reads, holding one entry per CDR3 protein. The table records 500,000 to 650,000 distinct CDR3 sequences, 14% of them present only once. Sequenced material: blood. All receptors come from a woman in her 40s with Graves' hyperthyroidism.

This clonotype was observed at least ten times. The genes are TRBV19 and TRBJ2-7, with 7 bases identical to TRBD2. The CDR3 length is 14 residues. The V and J ends lost 3 bases and 0 bases, in that order; junction bases with no gene match: 2. CDR1 and CDR2 (germline): LNHDA, SQIVND (reference sequence). This CDR3 is CASSISGNSYEQYF. The CDR3 nucleotides are TGTGCCAGTAGTATCAGCGGGAACTCCTACGAGCAGTACTTC.

This clonotype was detected a few times. V is TRBV3-1 and J is TRBJ2-2; D possibly corresponds to TRBD1 (6 bases). Germline loops: CDR1 LGHDT, CDR2 YNNKEL (reference sequence). With 1 base removed from V and 4 bases from J, the gap between germline ends came to 10 bases. The CDR3 is made up of 15 amino acids. CDR3: CASSQVPGATGELFF. The CDR3 DNA reads as TGTGCCAGCAGCCAAGTCCCAGGGGCCACCGGGGAGCTGTTTTTT.

This chain links TRBV6-1 with TRBJ2-1, with 13 bases identical to TRBD2. The germline V gene encodes CDR1 MNHNS and CDR2 SASEGT. The CDR3 runs to 16 residues. V was pared by 6 bases and J by 3 bases, with 5 bases of the junction left unmatched. CDR3 coding DNA: TGTGCCAGCAGCTTGGGACTAGCGGGGTTCTACAATGAGCAGTTCTTC. Its translation: CASSLGLAGFYNEQFF.

The sample holds a few counts of this clonotype. V is TRBV6-1 and J is TRBJ2-1; tentatively, D is TRBD2 (5 bases). CDR3 length: 12 amino acids. V lost 3 bases and J lost 15, with 15 bases in between. Germline V gives CDR1 MNHNS, CDR2 SASEGT. CDR3 sequence: CASSEFKAGPFF. CDR3 in DNA: TGTGCCAGCAGTGAGTTTAAGGCGGGTCCGTTCTTC.

This clonotype was found many times. This chain connects TRBV20-1 to TRBJ2-4; the D gene could be TRBD1 or TRBD2 (6 bases each). The V gene lost 6 bases and the J gene lost 2 bases, with 11 bases spanning the gap. This CDR3 is built from 13 residues. Germline lookup yields CDR1 DFQATT and CDR2 SNEGSKA (reference sequence). The CDR3 sequence: CSASGATKNIQYF. In DNA, the CDR3 is TGCAGTGCATCGGGGGCAACCAAAAACATTCAGTACTTC.

Concerning this clonotype itself: It may be a read error: a sequence one base away is much more abundant. The rearrangement uses TRBV2 and TRBJ2-2; no firm D call. Germline CDR1 and CDR2: SNHLY and FYNNEI. The CDR3 length is 12 residues. CDR3 coding DNA: TGTGTCAGCAGCGATATAACCGGGGAGCTGTTTTTT. Its protein product is CVSSDITGELFF.

In its sample, this clonotype was seen many times. The chain recombines TRBV12-3 or TRBV12-4 with TRBJ2-3; D may correspond to TRBD1 or TRBD2 (5 bases each). Trimming pared 6 bases from V and 7 bases from J, leaving 17 bases between. The CDR3 is 14 residues long. DNA for the CDR3: TGTGCCAGCAGGCCTACTGGGACGTTGAATACGCAGTATTTT. Its translation: CASRPTGTLNTQYF.

This clonotype was recorded many times. The V call is TRBV18, the J call TRBJ2-7; the D gene is possibly TRBD1 (6 bases). Per the germline V gene, CDR1 is KGHSH and CDR2 is LQKENI. The CDR3 is 17 residues long. Trimming shortened V by 0 bases and J by 0 bases, and 15 bases separated the two germline ends. In nucleotides, the CDR3 is TGTGCCAGCTCACCACCGGGGTTGGCAGGGGACTCCTACGAGCAGTACTTC. This codes for CASSPPGLAGDSYEQYF.

Details on this clonotype: It may be a read error: a sequence one base away is much more abundant. This chain links TRBV10-3 with TRBJ2-7; 10 nucleotides align to TRBD2. The CDR3 totals 16 residues. With V trimmed by 3 bases and J by 0 bases, 5 bases remained unmatched. Germline V lookup: CDR1 ENHRY, CDR2 SYGVKD. CDR3 loop: CAISDSRTSGSYEQYF. CDR3 DNA: TGTGCCATCAGTGACTCACGGACTAGCGGCTCCTACGAGCAGTACTTC.

This chain connects TRBV9 to TRBJ2-3; no reliable D call. Germline assignment: CDR1 SGDLS and CDR2 YYNGEE. The CDR3 covers 15 residues. V was clipped by 0 bases and J by 0 bases, with 8 bases between them. The CDR3 region is CASSVGSLSTDTQYF. The CDR3 DNA follows: TGTGCCAGCAGCGTAGGTTCCCTGAGCACAGATACGCAGTATTTT.

This chain connects TRBV9 to TRBJ1-1; perhaps TRBD1 as D (6 bases). Germline loops: CDR1 SGDLS, CDR2 YYNGEE. The V gene lost 0 bases and the J gene lost 8 bases, with 14 bases spanning the gap. The CDR3 runs 14 residues. CDR3 sequence (DNA): TGTGCCAGCAGCGTAGCCCCCATGGGGGGCGAAGCTTTCTTT. It specifies CASSVAPMGGEAFF.

This clonotype came up a few times. V usage is TRBV15 and J usage is TRBJ2-3; no definite D call. CDR1 is LNHNV, CDR2 YYDKDF, per germline (reference sequence). V was pared by 0 bases and J by 0 bases, with 10 bases between. The CDR3 loop spans 16 amino acids. Written as DNA, the CDR3 is TGTGCCACCAGCAGAGAGGCGGTAATAAGCACAGATACGCAGTATTTT. Translated, it gives CATSREAVISTDTQYF.

In its sample, this clonotype was seen many times. The rearrangement joins TRBV7-3 to TRBJ2-5; 8 bases agree with TRBD1. This CDR3 has 14 residues. Germline CDR1 is SGHTA and CDR2 is FQGTGA. V lost 4 bases to trimming and J lost 8 bases; unmatched junction nucleotides: 9. CDR3 coding DNA: TGTGCCAGCAGCTCCGGACAGGGCCCCGTAACCCAGTACTTC. Protein: CASSSGQGPVTQYF.

The V gene is TRBV15, the J gene TRBJ1-2; D is possibly TRBD1 (6 bases). Germline V gene sequence: CDR1 LNHNV, CDR2 YYDKDF (reference sequence). CDR3 length equals 18 residues. V was shortened by 5 bases and J by 0 bases, with 22 bases between the two germline ends. The chain's CDR3 is CATSVPQGLEKSNYGYTF. CDR3 coding DNA: TGTGCCACCAGCGTTCCTCAGGGGTTGGAAAAGTCTAACTATGGCTACACCTTC.

This clonotype has just a few counts. This chain links TRBV27 with TRBJ2-2, with 8 bases lining up with TRBD1. Unmatched junction bases numbered 19, after V lost 8 bases and J lost 5 bases. Per the germline V gene, CDR1 is MNHEY and CDR2 is SMNVEV (reference sequence). The CDR3 contains 18 residues. The CDR3 bases are TGTGCCAGCGCACGAATGGGGGGCGCAGGGGGCACAACCGGGGAGCTGTTTTTT. Amino acid sequence: CASARMGGAGGTTGELFF.

At least ten counts were recorded for this clonotype. The V call is TRBV7-9, the J call TRBJ1-2; TRBD1 aligns across 8 bases. V gave up 5 bases and J gave up 2 bases; unmatched junction bases: 7. The CDR3 extends over 15 amino acids. CDR1 is SEHNR, CDR2 FQNEAQ, per germline (reference sequence). CDR3: CASSPTGGGNYGYTF. The CDR3 DNA is TGTGCCAGCAGCCCTACAGGGGGTGGCAACTATGGCTACACCTTC.

This clonotype was observed at least ten times. The rearrangement uses TRBV28 and TRBJ2-1; unclear D gene. The germline V and J ends were trimmed by 5 bases and 4 bases, with 21 bases remaining between them. Germline V gives CDR1 MDHEN, CDR2 SYDVKM. There are 17 residues in the CDR3. The CDR3 bases are TGTGCCAGCAGTCCCTACCGGGTAGTTATTCCGTACAATGAGCAGTTCTTC. Translated: CASSPYRVVIPYNEQFF.

This clonotype turned up a few times. The chain recombines TRBV28 with TRBJ2-3; D gene ambiguous. CDR1 and CDR2 from the germline V gene are MDHEN and SYDVKM. Trimming shortened V by 0 bases and J by 1 base, and 5 bases separated the two germline ends. CDR3 length: 14 residues. The CDR3 protein is CASSLWRRTDTQYF. The CDR3, as DNA: TGTGCCAGCAGTTTATGGCGGCGCACAGATACGCAGTATTTT.

This clonotype occurred many times. The chain links TRBV6-1 to TRBJ1-1; a possible D gene is TRBD1 (5 bases). CDR1 and CDR2 (germline): MNHNS, SASEGT. The CDR3 is 13 residues long. V was trimmed by 6 bases and J by 1 base, leaving 9 bases between them. For the CDR3, the DNA is TGTGCCAGCAGAGGGACGTGGAACACTGAAGCTTTCTTT. It translates to CASRGTWNTEAFF.

A remark on this clonotype: This may stem from a read error, because a much larger clone lies one nucleotide away. The chain combines TRBV7-2 with TRBJ2-2, with D possibly matching TRBD1 (5 bases). Germline V gene lookup returns CDR1 SGHTA and CDR2 FQGNSA. The CDR3 spans 15 residues. The CDR3 sequence: CANSLGARYTGELFF. CDR3 nucleotide sequence: TGTGCCAACAGCTTAGGGGCTCGCTACACCGGGGAGCTGTTTTTT.

This clonotype was counted ten times or more. DNA of the CDR3: TGTGCCAGCAGTCAATCAGTCGCAGGGGCGAACGAGCAGTACTTC. Its translation: CASSQSVAGANEQYF. V usage is TRBV6-2 or TRBV6-3 and J usage is TRBJ2-7, with a possible D match to TRBD1 (6 bases). The V gene lost 5 bases and the J gene lost 5 bases, with 19 bases spanning the gap. The CDR3 consists of 15 residues. Germline V CDR1 and CDR2: MNHEY, SVGEGT.

This clonotype has ten or more counts. The chain uses TRBV12-3 or TRBV12-4 and TRBJ1-6; no clear D. The CDR3 is 16 amino acids. The V end was cut by 5 bases, the J end by 1 base, with 12 bases between. The CDR3 protein is CASSPQLTSYNSPLHF. The CDR3 DNA follows: TGTGCCAGCAGTCCACAACTGACATCCTATAATTCACCCCTCCACTTT.